This T cell receptor beta chain was recovered during a study of blood T cell repertoires in COVID-19. Study details: Samples representing acute and convalescent COVID-19 were sourced from the United States, Italy and Spain.

This clone was observed a handful of times. The CDR3 covers 18 residues. Trimming removed 5 bases from V and 5 bases from J, with 25 bases in between. Germline-derived CDR1 and CDR2 are LNHDA and SQIVND (reference sequence). Sequencing was performed with immunoSEQ multiplex PCR; in TCRdb, only in-frame clones are kept and a portion is missing. Of 45,000 to 65,000 clones listed, 75% to 85% are singletons. The rearrangement joins TRBV19 to TRBJ2-1, with a tentative D call TRBD1 (6 bases). The TCR sequence derives from a man in his forties or fifties with acute or convalescent COVID-19. Sequenced input: peripheral blood. In nucleotides, the CDR3 is TGTGCCAGTAGTGCGCCTCCCTACAGGAACAGGGTTAACAATGAGCAGTTCTTC. Its translation: CASSAPPYRNRVNNEQFF.